The 32 T cell receptor beta chains below all came from one sample that was sequenced in a study of blood T cell repertoires in COVID-19. The table came from immunoSEQ multiplex PCR; TCRdb's copy has only in-frame clones and leaves some out. Altogether fewer than 40,000 clones are present, approximately 84% being singletons, with the ten largest covering approximately 3.4%. The sequenced sample consisted of peripheral blood. These receptors originate from a man aged 65-85 years with COVID-19, enrolled during active disease.

By share, this clone counts as medium-sized (0.01 to 0.1%). The rearrangement uses TRBV6-2 or TRBV6-3 and TRBJ1-3; 7 bases are a match to TRBD1. The CDR3 extends over 13 amino acids. Looked up from germline, CDR1 is MNHEY and CDR2 is SVGEGT. J gave up 4 bases and V 6 bases, and 3 bases lay outside the gene matches. In DNA, the CDR3 is TGTGCCAGCAGCTGGGACAGCGGAAACACCATATATTTT. It specifies CASSWDSGNTIYF.

The chain combines TRBV27 with TRBJ2-1; TRBD1 aligns across 9 bases. V lost 6 bases and J lost 2; bases outside the gene matches: 5. The CDR3 contains 15 residues. Germline values: CDR1 MNHEY, CDR2 SMNVEV (reference sequence). CDR3 DNA sequence: TGTGCCAGCAGGGGGGGACAGGGTGCCTACAATGAGCAGTTCTTC. This encodes CASRGGQGAYNEQFF.

This clone was seen more than once but under ten times. The genes are TRBV30 and TRBJ2-7; weak D call: TRBD1 (6 bases). The CDR3 contains 13 residues. The ends were cut back, 1 base at V and 5 bases at J, with 12 bases in the middle. In germline, CDR1 is GTSNPN, CDR2 SVGIG (reference sequence). The CDR3 reads CAWSGQGNHEQYF. As DNA, the CDR3 is TGTGCCTGGAGTGGGCAGGGGAACCACGAGCAGTACTTC.

The chain couples TRBV5-1 to TRBJ1-5; 7 nucleotides line up with TRBD1. V dropped 4 bases and J dropped 4; count of bases not matched to a gene: 8. The CDR3 covers 15 residues. Per the germline V gene, CDR1 is SGHRS and CDR2 is YFSETQ. The CDR3 bases are TGCGCCAGCAGCCTCGGGACAGAGAGGAATCAGCCCCAGCATTTT. The encoded protein is CASSLGTERNQPQHF.

This rearrangement joins TRBV7-3 to TRBJ2-1; 10 positions match TRBD2. Germline values: CDR1 SGHTA, CDR2 FQGTGA. The CDR3 has 16 residues. Trimming took 5 bases from V and 7 from J; bases not matched to a gene: 11. The CDR3 DNA sequence: TGTGCCAGCAGCGAGAGAGGGACTAGCGCCCTAAATGAGCAGTTCTTC. Protein: CASSERGTSALNEQFF.

The genes are TRBV11-2 and TRBJ2-3, with 9 bases identical to TRBD2. V lost 2 bases and J lost 4; bases outside the gene matches: 10. The CDR3 loop spans 17 amino acids. The germline CDR1 and CDR2 sequences are SGHAT and FQNNGV. As DNA, the CDR3 is TGTGCCAGCAGCTTAAGGTCAAGCGGGAGGTGGGCAGATACGCAGTATTTT. Translated: CASSLRSSGRWADTQYF.

The V gene is TRBV19, the J gene TRBJ1-5, with D tentatively TRBD1 (6 bases). Trimming pared 7 bases from V and 4 bases from J, leaving 17 bases between. CDR3 length equals 15 residues. Per germline, CDR1 LNHDA and CDR2 SQIVND (reference sequence). The CDR3 loop reads CASIRVGGSNQPQHF. As DNA, the CDR3 is TGTGCCAGTATACGAGTAGGGGGTTCAAATCAGCCCCAGCATTTT.

The chain has TRBV7-2 and TRBJ2-5, with 7 bases fitting TRBD1. CDR1 and CDR2 (germline): SGHTA, FQGNSA. CDR3 size: 15 residues. Losses at the gene ends were 3 bases for V and 2 bases for J; bases not matched to a gene: 6. This chain's CDR3 is CASSFLGQEQETQYF. Written as DNA, the CDR3 is TGTGCCAGCAGCTTTCTCGGACAGGAGCAAGAGACCCAGTACTTC.

The chain is built from TRBV6-5 and TRBJ2-7, with 7 positions matching TRBD1. J lost 2 bases, V lost 6 bases, and 4 bases had no gene match. Per germline, CDR1 MNHEY and CDR2 SVGAGI. CDR3 length: 13 amino acids. CDR3 bases: TGTGCCAGCAGAGGACAGGTGACCTACGAGCAGTACTTC. This encodes CASRGQVTYEQYF.

The chain has TRBV19 and TRBJ1-1; TRBD1 aligns across 8 bases. CDR1 is LNHDA and CDR2 is SQIVND in the germline V gene (reference sequence). The CDR3 has 14 residues. Trimming at V came to 10 bases and at J to 1 base, leaving 8 bases not matched to a gene. The CDR3 loop is CATMTTGGNTEAFF. CDR3 nucleotides: TGTGCCACCATGACTACAGGGGGGAACACTGAAGCTTTCTTT.

The rearrangement joins TRBV6-6 to TRBJ1-2; 7 nucleotides align to TRBD1. Germline loops: CDR1 MNHNY, CDR2 SVGAGI (reference sequence). The CDR3 loop spans 13 amino acids. The V segment lost 6 bases and the J segment 6 bases; nucleotides outside the gene matches: 7. This chain's CDR3 is CASSPGQVDGYTF. CDR3 bases: TGTGCCAGCAGCCCTGGACAGGTCGATGGCTACACCTTC.

This rearrangement joins TRBV3-1 (or the pseudogene TRBV3-2) to TRBJ2-5; 7 nucleotides match TRBD2. V lost 8 bases and J lost 3; bases outside the gene matches: 0. The CDR3 runs 11 residues. Germline lookup yields CDR1 LGHDT and CDR2 YNNKEL (reference sequence). CDR3 residues: CASRGEETQYF. The CDR3 DNA reads TGTGCCAGCCGGGGGGAAGAGACCCAGTACTTC.

The rearrangement uses TRBV5-8 and TRBJ2-3; 9 positions agree with TRBD1. CDR3 length: 17 amino acids. V gave up 4 bases and J gave up 3 bases; unmatched junction bases: 12. Germline loops: CDR1 SGHTS, CDR2 YDEGEE. DNA for the CDR3: TGTGCCAGCAGCAAAGCCTTGACAGGGGGTGGGACAGATACGCAGTATTTT. It codes for CASSKALTGGGTDTQYF.

The gene calls are TRBV28 and TRBJ2-7, with D possibly TRBD1 on 5 matching bases. Trimming pared 7 bases from V and 3 bases from J, leaving 7 bases between. Germline V gives CDR1 MDHEN, CDR2 SYDVKM. The CDR3 runs 11 residues. For the CDR3, the DNA is TGTGCCAGCACCCAGGGCTACGAGCAGTACTTC. It translates to CASTQGYEQYF.

The chain's CDR3 is CASSLGHANYGYTF. In DNA form, the CDR3 reads TGTGCCAGCAGTCTCGGACACGCTAACTATGGCTACACCTTC. V is TRBV6-5 and J is TRBJ1-2, with D perhaps TRBD1 (5 bases). Germline V CDR1 and CDR2: MNHEY, SVGAGI. The CDR3 runs to 14 residues. The V end lost 5 bases, the J end lost 0 bases, and 10 bases lay between the germline ends.

This clone was detected only a few times. J is TRBJ2-2 and V is TRBV5-1, with 10 bases lining up with TRBD1. The V segment lost 2 bases and the J segment 6 bases; nucleotides outside the gene matches: 13. The CDR3 contains 18 residues. CDR1 is SGHRS, CDR2 YFSETQ, per germline. CDR3 in DNA: TGCGCCAGCAGCTTTCGACAGGGGGCAGCGGGAGTACCCGGGGAGCTGTTTTTT. It encodes CASSFRQGAAGVPGELFF.

The table lists this clone with a few counts. In DNA form, the CDR3 reads TGTGCCAGCAGCGGGTACAATGAGCAGTTCTTC. Translation: CASSGYNEQFF. This rearrangement joins TRBV2 to TRBJ2-1; unclear D gene. CDR1 and CDR2 (germline): SNHLY, FYNNEI. Trimming took off 6 bases at V and 4 bases at J, with 4 bases between the two ends. CDR3 size: 11 residues.

V is TRBV7-2 and J is TRBJ2-7; possible D gene TRBD2, 6 bases. V lost 5 bases to trimming and J lost 2 bases, with 10 bases between them. The CDR3 sequence is 13 residues long. Looked up from germline, CDR1 is SGHTA and CDR2 is FQGNSA. The CDR3 region is CASSRDLTYEQYF. The CDR3 nucleotides read TGTGCCAGCAGCAGGGACTTGACCTACGAGCAGTACTTC.

J is TRBJ1-3 and V is TRBV6-5; TRBD1 is a possible D gene (6 bases). Trimming shortened V by 2 bases and J by 2 bases, and 10 bases separated the two germline ends. This CDR3 comprises 15 residues. The V gene's germline CDR1 is MNHEY and CDR2 SVGAGI. CDR3 in amino acids: CASSYSGGAGNTIYF. The CDR3 DNA is TGTGCCAGCAGTTACAGCGGGGGCGCTGGAAACACCATATATTTT.

Only one count was recorded for this clone. The gene calls are TRBV27 and TRBJ2-1; possibly TRBD1 for D (5 bases). The CDR3 is 15 amino acids. Germline-derived CDR1 and CDR2 are MNHEY and SMNVEV (reference sequence). The germline V and J ends were trimmed by 5 bases and 0 bases, with 11 bases remaining between them. In nucleotides, the CDR3 is TGTGCCAGCAGTGCGCAGGGAATCTCCTACAATGAGCAGTTCTTC. Translating it yields CASSAQGISYNEQFF.

Only one count was recorded for this clone. The chain employs TRBV19 and TRBJ1-2; D remains unclear. The CDR3 covers 13 residues. The V gene's germline CDR1 is LNHDA and CDR2 SQIVND (reference sequence). The V gene lost 3 bases and the J gene lost 4 bases, with 9 bases spanning the gap. The CDR3 DNA sequence: TGTGCCAGTAGTATGCGGGATCTCTATGGCTACACCTTC. Encoded protein: CASSMRDLYGYTF.

The chain carries TRBV9 and TRBJ1-5; D not certain. Trimming cost V 0 bases and J 6 bases, with 10 bases left between them. CDR1 SGDLS and CDR2 YYNGEE come from the germline V gene. CDR3 length: 14 residues. CDR3 residues: CASSVGPGSQPQHF. The CDR3 DNA is TGTGCCAGCAGCGTAGGACCGGGGAGTCAGCCCCAGCATTTT.

J is TRBJ1-2 and V is TRBV5-1; 9 bases are shared with TRBD1. Germline CDR1 and CDR2: SGHRS and YFSETQ. The CDR3 length is 15 residues. Germline trimming cut 0 bases from V and 4 bases from J; bases unmatched to any gene: 4. CDR3 protein: CASSLGGQGGYGYTF. CDR3 DNA: TGCGCCAGCAGCTTGGGGGGACAGGGCGGCTATGGCTACACCTTC.

The chain recombines TRBV7-2 with TRBJ2-5, with 9 bases matching TRBD1. The CDR3 contains 16 residues. J was trimmed by 4 bases and V by 2 bases; bases with no gene match: 8. Germline lookup yields CDR1 SGHTA and CDR2 FQGNSA. The CDR3 DNA follows: TGTGCCAGCAGCTTACGGGACAGGGTCCGGGGAGAGACCCAGTACTTC. Protein sequence: CASSLRDRVRGETQYF.

This clone showed up just once. CDR3 amino acids: CASGQSGELFF. The CDR3 DNA reads as TGTGCCTCAGGACAGAGCGGGGAGCTGTTTTTT. The chain links TRBV19 to TRBJ2-2, with D tentatively TRBD1 (6 bases). The CDR3 is 11 amino acids. Germline CDR1 LNHDA, CDR2 SQIVND (reference sequence). Trimming pared 11 bases from V and 7 bases from J, leaving 11 bases between.

The chain couples TRBV5-1 to TRBJ1-1, with D unresolved. The V gene's germline CDR1 is SGHRS and CDR2 YFSETQ. CDR3 length: 15 residues. V was clipped by 1 base and J by 6 bases, with 16 bases between them. The CDR3 sequence is CASSLTTYSPAEAFF. CDR3 nucleotide sequence: TGCGCCAGCAGCTTGACGACATATTCCCCCGCTGAAGCTTTCTTT.

V is TRBV13 and J is TRBJ2-2; tentatively, D is TRBD2 (6 bases). The CDR3 runs 15 residues. The V and J ends lost 3 bases and 0 bases respectively, with 8 bases between them. Germline-derived CDR1 and CDR2 are PRHDT and FYEKMQ (reference sequence). The CDR3 DNA sequence: TGTGCCAGCAGCTTCAGCGGGCCGAACACCGGGGAGCTGTTTTTT. This sequence encodes CASSFSGPNTGELFF.

The DNA for the CDR3 is TGTGCCAGCTCACCCCCAGGGACAGGGTTCTCCTACGAGCAGTACTTC. This gives the protein CASSPPGTGFSYEQYF. The chain carries TRBV18 and TRBJ2-7, with 9 bases lining up with TRBD1. Germline assignment: CDR1 KGHSH and CDR2 LQKENI. This CDR3 is built from 16 residues. The junction had 6 bases not matched to a gene; V was cut back by 3 bases and J by 0 bases. Using reference TRBV18 and TRBJ2-7 for the parts outside the CDR3, the full variable domain is NAGVMQNPRHLVRRRGQEARLRCSPMKGHSHVYWYRQLPEEGLKFMVYLQKENIIDESGMPKERFSAEFPKEGPSILRIQQVVRGDSAAYFCASSPPGTGFSYEQYFGPGTRLTVT.

The DNA of the CDR3 is TGTGCCAGCAGTTTAGGGACAGGGGTTGGTCAGCCCCAGCATTTT. It yields the protein CASSLGTGVGQPQHF. The rearrangement joins TRBV28 to TRBJ1-5, with 10 nucleotides matching TRBD1. Trimming took 2 bases from V and 6 from J; bases not matched to a gene: 4. This CDR3 contains 15 residues. From germline, CDR1 is MDHEN and CDR2 SYDVKM.

The chain uses TRBV19 and TRBJ2-5, with 8 bases fitting TRBD1. J gave up 3 bases and V 7 bases, and 10 bases lay outside the gene matches. The CDR3 consists of 15 residues. Germline-derived CDR1 and CDR2 are LNHDA and SQIVND (reference sequence). The CDR3 sequence is CASTQAGQGKETQYF. CDR3 in DNA: TGTGCCAGTACTCAAGCTGGACAGGGAAAAGAGACCCAGTACTTC.

The chain couples TRBV6-5 to TRBJ1-1; D is undetermined. The V end was cut by 7 bases, the J end by 6 bases, with 9 bases between. Germline V lookup: CDR1 MNHEY, CDR2 SVGAGI. The CDR3 contains 11 residues. CDR3 nucleotide sequence: TGTGCCAGCAAGGCGGCCTCTGAAGCTTTCTTT. It is translated as CASKAASEAFF.

The rearrangement links TRBV5-3 to TRBJ1-3, with TRBD1 identical over 8 bases. TRBV5-3 is identified as an open reading frame with a role that is uncertain. The V gene end was trimmed by 4 bases and the J gene end by 2 bases; junction bases not matched to a gene: 8. The CDR3 runs 16 residues. The CDR3 reads CARSQGAGLTGNTIYF. CDR3 DNA sequence: TGTGCCAGAAGCCAGGGGGCTGGATTGACTGGAAACACCATATATTTT.